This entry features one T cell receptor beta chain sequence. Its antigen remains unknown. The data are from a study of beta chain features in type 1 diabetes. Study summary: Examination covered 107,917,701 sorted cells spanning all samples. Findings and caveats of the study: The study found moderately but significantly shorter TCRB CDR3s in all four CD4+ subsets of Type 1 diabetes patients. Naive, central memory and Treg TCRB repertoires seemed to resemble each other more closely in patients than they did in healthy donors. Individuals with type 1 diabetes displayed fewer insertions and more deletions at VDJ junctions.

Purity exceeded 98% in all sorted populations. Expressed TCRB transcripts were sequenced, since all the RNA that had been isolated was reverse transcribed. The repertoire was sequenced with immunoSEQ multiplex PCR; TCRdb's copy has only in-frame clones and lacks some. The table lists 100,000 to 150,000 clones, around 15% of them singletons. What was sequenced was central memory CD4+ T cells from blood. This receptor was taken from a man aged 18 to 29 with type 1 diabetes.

CDR3 amino acids: CASSYRPRGNNEQFF. CDR3 DNA sequence: TGTGCCAGCAGCTACAGGCCTCGGGGAAACAATGAGCAGTTCTTC. This rearrangement joins TRBV7-2 to TRBJ2-1, with D perhaps given as TRBD1 or TRBD2 (5 bases each). Germline V gene data show CDR1 as SGHTA and CDR2 as FQGNSA. V was cut by 4 bases and J by 5 bases, with 15 bases left in between. CDR3 size: 15 residues.